This T cell receptor beta chain came from a study of blood T cell repertoires in COVID-19. About the research overall: Researchers got acute and convalescent COVID-19 samples from the United States, Italy and Spain. Sources were T cells, B-cell-depleted T cells, or PBMCs; the material itself was cDNA or gDNA.

In the study's own analysis: Cell counts per sample came from amplifying reference gene primers. Only in-frame clones appear in the TCRdb table, and some are missing; sequencing was by immunoSEQ multiplex PCR. V and J calls and clone size are copied from that table; D and trimming were computed from the DNA. The data show fewer than 300,000 clones, roughly 92% seen once. This CDR3 comprises 18 residues. The V and J ends lost 1 base and 3 bases respectively, with 22 bases between them. Germline V gene data show CDR1 as LGHDT and CDR2 as YNNKEL (reference sequence). The chain uses TRBV3-1 (or the pseudogene TRBV3-2) and TRBJ2-7, with a weak D call TRBD1 (5 bases). Material for sequencing was peripheral blood. This clonotype originated in a woman aged 25 to 39 with COVID-19, enrolled during active disease. CDR3 sequence (DNA): TGTGCCAGCAGCCAAGGACTGAATATAGGGGTCACGATCTACGAGCAGTACTTC. It yields the protein CASSQGLNIGVTIYEQYF.